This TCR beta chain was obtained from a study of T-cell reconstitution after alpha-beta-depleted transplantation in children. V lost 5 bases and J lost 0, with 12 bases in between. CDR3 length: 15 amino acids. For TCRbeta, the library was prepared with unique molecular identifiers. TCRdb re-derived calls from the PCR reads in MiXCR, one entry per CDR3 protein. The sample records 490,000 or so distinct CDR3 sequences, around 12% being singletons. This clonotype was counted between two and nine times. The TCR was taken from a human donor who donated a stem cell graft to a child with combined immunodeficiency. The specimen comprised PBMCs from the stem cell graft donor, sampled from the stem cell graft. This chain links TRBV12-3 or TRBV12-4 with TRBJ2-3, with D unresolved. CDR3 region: CASSPDGSSTDTQYF. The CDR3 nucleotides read TGTGCCAGCAGTCCGGACGGTTCTAGCACAGATACGCAGTATTTT.